This TCR beta chain was sequenced for a study of cytomegalovirus exposure and HLA in healthy donors. Study in general: Across a few hundred genotyped donors, 65% to 90% landed in the Caucasian-associated ancestry cluster.

The CDR3 is 17 amino acids. V lost 4 bases and J lost 3; bases outside the gene matches: 11. Germline CDR1 is MGHRA and CDR2 is YSYEKL. Regarding this clone: Its antigen remains unidentified.

Broader study findings: Roughly uniform sequencing depth across donors was assumed, possibly incorrectly. It was reported that TCR beta sequences correctly inferred the HLA-A and HLA-B alleles for most subjects.

Researchers ran the PCR with 60 Vbeta and 13 Jbeta primers. TCRdb keeps only in-frame clones here, not all; method: immunoSEQ multiplex PCR. The sample consists of roughly 120,000 clones, around 63% of them appearing once. V gene TRBV4-1 combines with J gene TRBJ2-2; 7 positions agree with TRBD1. Material: PBMCs. The clonotype comes from a man aged 40-49 years in good health and CMV-seropositive. The CDR3 protein is CASSPNTHRGDTGELFF. CDR3 sequence (DNA): TGCGCCAGCAGCCCAAACACCCACAGGGGCGACACCGGGGAGCTGTTTTTT.